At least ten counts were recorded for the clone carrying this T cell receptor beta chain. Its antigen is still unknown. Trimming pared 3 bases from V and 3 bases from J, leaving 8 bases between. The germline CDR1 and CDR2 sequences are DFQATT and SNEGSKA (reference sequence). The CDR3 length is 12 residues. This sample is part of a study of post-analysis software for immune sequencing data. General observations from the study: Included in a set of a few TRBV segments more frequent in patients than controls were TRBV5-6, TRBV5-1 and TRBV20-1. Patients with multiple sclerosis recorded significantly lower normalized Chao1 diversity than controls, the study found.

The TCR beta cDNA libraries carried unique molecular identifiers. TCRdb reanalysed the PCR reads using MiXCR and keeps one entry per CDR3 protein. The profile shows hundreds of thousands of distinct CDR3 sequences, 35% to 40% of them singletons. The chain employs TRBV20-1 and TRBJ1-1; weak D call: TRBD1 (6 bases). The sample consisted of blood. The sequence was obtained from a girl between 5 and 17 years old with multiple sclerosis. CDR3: CSARYRDTEAFF. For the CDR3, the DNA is TGCAGTGCTAGGTACAGGGACACTGAAGCTTTCTTT.